This TCR beta chain emerged from a study of blood T cell repertoires in COVID-19. TCRdb keeps only in-frame clones here, not all; method: immunoSEQ multiplex PCR. Seen here are 300,000 or so clones, 87% observed once, and the top ten hold 5.5% to 7%. This receptor was obtained from a woman in her twenties or thirties who had recovered from COVID-19. Material for sequencing was PBMCs or T cells enriched from blood (not recorded which).

The CDR3 reads CASSQDQGRWTEAFF. The CDR3 region has the DNA TGTGCCAGCAGCCAAGATCAGGGGCGGTGGACTGAAGCTTTCTTT. The V call is TRBV3-1 (or the pseudogene TRBV3-2), the J call TRBJ1-1; a weak D match, TRBD1 (6 bases). Trimming removed 0 bases at V and 5 bases at J, with 13 bases between. CDR1 is LGHDT and CDR2 is YNNKEL in the germline V gene (reference sequence). The CDR3 covers 15 residues.